This TCR beta chain stems from a study of T cells after yellow fever vaccination. V lost 3 bases, J lost 3 bases, and 9 bases lay in between. The germline CDR1 and CDR2 sequences are DFQATT and SNEGSKA (reference sequence). The CDR3 is made up of 13 amino acids. Template switching with 5'RACE generated the TCR cDNA and added a universal primer site and UMIs. TCRdb independently ran MiXCR on the 5' RACE reads; one entry per CDR3 protein. The sample holds tens of thousands of distinct CDR3 sequences, 4.4% seen once. This clonotype was seen repeatedly, ten times or more. What it binds is not known. Regarding the study as a whole: Abundant clonotypes from the bulk population could contaminate FACS-sorted repertoires. Weaker, the secondary response peaked sooner, at day 5 versus 15.

The chain has TRBV20-1 and TRBJ1-3; D remains unclear. Sample: CD8+ T cells sorted from PBMCs, taken 5 days after the yellow fever booster vaccination. This TCR derives from a man aged 30 to 39 who received the YFV17D yellow fever vaccine. Written as DNA, the CDR3 is TGCAGTGCTAGTGACGGGGTTGGAAACACCATATATTTT. Protein sequence: CSASDGVGNTIYF.